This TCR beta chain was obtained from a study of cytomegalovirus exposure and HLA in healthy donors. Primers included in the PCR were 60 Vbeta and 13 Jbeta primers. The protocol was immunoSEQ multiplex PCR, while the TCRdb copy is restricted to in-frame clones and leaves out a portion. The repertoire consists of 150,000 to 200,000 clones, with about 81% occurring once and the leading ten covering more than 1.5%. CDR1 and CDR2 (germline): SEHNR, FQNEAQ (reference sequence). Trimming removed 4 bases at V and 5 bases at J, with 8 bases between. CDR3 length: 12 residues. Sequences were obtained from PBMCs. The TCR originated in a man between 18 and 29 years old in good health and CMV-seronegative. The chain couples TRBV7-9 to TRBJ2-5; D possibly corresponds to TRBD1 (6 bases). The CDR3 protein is CASSSQGETQYF. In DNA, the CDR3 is TGTGCCAGCAGCTCCCAGGGGGAGACCCAGTACTTC.